The rows below give T cell receptor beta chains drawn from one sample of a study of control samples from healthy donors and cancer patients. Sequencing was performed with immunoSEQ multiplex PCR; in TCRdb, only in-frame clones are kept and a portion is missing. This sample carries over 80,000 clones, approximately 80% of them seen once, and the ten largest clones take roughly a tenth. The sequencing sample was made of blood. Receptors were obtained from a young woman in good health. Each CDR3 is given with its conserved first and last residue. A D gene is named only where the DNA matches it firmly. A row's size may be missing; if present it is once, few, many or a size class.

clone size,J gene,V gene,D gene,CDR3 protein,CDR3 DNA
-,TRBJ2-3,TRBV24-1,-,CATSDRANTDTQYF,TGTGCCACCAGTGACCGGGCAAACACAGATACGCAGTATTTT
few,TRBJ2-7,TRBV7-2,TRBD2,CASSLVRLAGGQWENEQYF,TGTGCCAGCAGCTTAGTAAGGCTAGCGGGGGGGCAATGGGAAAACGAGCAGTACTTC
-,TRBJ1-1,TRBV3-1/TRBV3-2,-,CASRRGNTEAFF,TGTGCCAGCAGAAGGGGAAACACTGAAGCTTTCTTT
-,TRBJ2-7,TRBV5-1,TRBD1,CASSFVGTVKDEQYF,TGCGCCAGCAGCTTTGTCGGGACAGTCAAGGACGAGCAGTACTTC
-,TRBJ1-1,TRBV12-3/TRBV12-4,TRBD1,CASSLSTGQAFF,TGTGCCAGCAGTCTCTCGACAGGGCAAGCTTTCTTT
-,TRBJ2-7,TRBV29-1,TRBD1,CSVRRQGAINEQYF,TGCAGCGTTCGACGACAGGGGGCTATCAACGAGCAGTACTTC
-,TRBJ1-6,TRBV5-1,-,CASSLGSGGDSPLHF,TGCGCCAGCAGCTTGGGTTCGGGGGGGGATTCACCCCTCCACTTT
-,TRBJ2-1,TRBV27,-,CASYGIWGRNEQFF,TGTGCCAGCTACGGGATTTGGGGCAGGAATGAGCAGTTCTTC
-,TRBJ1-3,TRBV9,-,CASSPSTVSGNTIYF,TGTGCCAGCAGCCCCTCGACTGTCTCTGGAAACACCATATATTTT
-,TRBJ2-5,TRBV3-1/TRBV3-2,-,CASSQAGIQETQYF,TGTGCCAGCAGCCAAGCGGGGATACAAGAGACCCAGTACTTC
-,TRBJ1-2,TRBV6-2/TRBV6-3,-,CASSLEQGHGYTF,TGTGCCAGCAGTTTGGAGCAGGGGCATGGCTACACCTTC
-,TRBJ1-1,TRBV28,-,CASSLPTAGNTEAFF,TGTGCCAGCAGTCTACCCACTGCAGGGAACACTGAAGCTTTCTTT
-,TRBJ1-6,TRBV7-2,TRBD1,CASSLRDRERSPLHF,TGTGCCAGCAGCCTCCGGGACAGGGAGAGGTCACCCCTCCACTTT
-,TRBJ1-4,TRBV19,-,CASSPTGVREKLFF,TGTGCCAGTAGCCCTACGGGGGTCCGGGAAAAACTGTTTTTT
-,TRBJ1-2,TRBV18,-,CASSKQGNYGYTF,TGTGCCAGCTCCAAACAGGGAAACTATGGCTACACCTTC
-,TRBJ2-7,TRBV7-9,TRBD1,CASSSLGVGRQGYEQYF,TGTGCCAGCAGTTCCCTCGGGGTTGGCCGACAGGGCTACGAGCAGTACTTC
-,TRBJ2-3,TRBV7-2,-,CASSLDRDRYIF,TGTGCCAGCAGCTTAGATAGGGACCGTTATATTTTT
-,TRBJ2-7,TRBV19,-,CASRHWTDPPYEQYF,TGTGCCAGCAGACATTGGACAGACCCTCCCTACGAGCAGTACTTC
few,TRBJ2-3,TRBV2,-,CASRLWRGQYF,TGTGCCAGCAGATTGTGGCGGGGGCAGTATTTT
-,TRBJ1-2,TRBV9,-,CASSAIDRIYGYTF,TGTGCCAGCAGCGCCATAGACAGAATCTATGGCTACACCTTC
-,TRBJ1-6,TRBV10-3,-,CAISELQYNSPLHF,TGTGCCATCAGTGAGTTACAGTATAATTCACCCCTCCACTTT
-,TRBJ2-3,TRBV11-3,-,CASSMEDTQYF,TGTGCCAGCAGCATGGAGGATACGCAGTATTTT
-,TRBJ2-3,TRBV5-1,TRBD2,CASSSAGGQDTQYF,TGCGCCAGCAGCTCCGCGGGGGGGCAGGATACGCAGTATTTT
-,TRBJ1-5,TRBV23-1,TRBD1,CASSQRGLGNGQPQHF,TGCGCCAGCAGTCAAAGGGGGCTGGGAAATGGTCAGCCCCAGCATTTT
-,TRBJ2-3,TRBV7-2,-,CASSLGPGGDTQYF,TGTGCCAGCAGCTTAGGTCCCGGAGGGGATACGCAGTATTTT
-,TRBJ1-2,TRBV18,TRBD1,CASSPETGLGGYTF,TGTGCCAGCTCACCTGAGACAGGGCTGGGTGGCTACACCTTC
-,TRBJ1-2,TRBV14,-,CASSVSGYGYTF,TGTGCCAGCAGCGTCAGTGGCTATGGCTACACCTTC
-,TRBJ2-5,TRBV5-1,-,CASSLGTNQETQYF,TGCGCCAGCAGCTTGGGGACAAACCAAGAGACCCAGTACTTC
-,TRBJ2-3,TRBV10-3,-,CAISESVGSDTQYF,TGTGCCATCAGTGAGTCCGTCGGTTCAGATACGCAGTATTTT
-,TRBJ2-1,TRBV19,-,CASSFTHNEQFF,TGTGCCAGTAGTTTCACCCACAATGAGCAGTTCTTC
-,TRBJ1-3,TRBV7-2,TRBD1,CASSLDRVAGNTIYF,TGTGCCAGCAGCCTGGACAGGGTAGCCGGAAACACCATATATTTT
-,TRBJ2-3,TRBV6-2/TRBV6-3,-,CASSYPDTQYF,TGTGCCAGCAGTTACCCAGATACGCAGTATTTT
-,TRBJ1-5,TRBV6-1,-,CASSEAGGARQPQHF,TGTGCCAGCAGTGAAGCGGGGGGGGCTCGTCAGCCCCAGCATTTT
-,TRBJ2-3,TRBV27,-,CASKATYISPRRGTDTQYF,TGTGCCAGCAAGGCGACCTACATAAGTCCAAGGCGGGGCACAGATACGCAGTATTTT
few,TRBJ2-7,TRBV11-2,TRBD2,CASRTPGGRSYEQYF,TGTGCCAGCAGAACTCCGGGCGGGAGATCCTACGAGCAGTACTTC
few,TRBJ2-7,TRBV5-1,-,CASSSEPGQRLSYEQYF,TGCGCCAGCAGCTCGGAGCCGGGGCAGCGTCTGTCCTACGAGCAGTACTTC
-,TRBJ2-2,TRBV7-2,TRBD2,CASRPGGGVTGELFF,TGTGCCAGCAGGCCGGGAGGGGGTGTAACCGGGGAGCTGTTTTTT
-,TRBJ2-3,TRBV18,-,CASSPNRGDTQYF,TGTGCCAGCTCACCAAATCGGGGAGATACGCAGTATTTT
-,TRBJ2-7,TRBV6-6,-,CASSSGGSYEQYF,TGTGCCAGCAGTTCCGGGGGCTCCTACGAGCAGTACTTC
-,TRBJ1-2,TRBV29-1,-,CSVVPAGSSVAYGYTF,TGCAGCGTTGTCCCCGCAGGGAGCAGTGTCGCCTATGGCTACACCTTC
once,TRBJ2-7,TRBV6-5,TRBD1,CASKRGTGTYEQYF,TGTGCCAGCAAACGAGGGACAGGGACCTACGAGCAGTACTTC
-,TRBJ2-7,TRBV5-5,TRBD1,CASTWGDRVFNEQYF,TGTGCCAGCACCTGGGGGGACAGGGTTTTCAACGAGCAGTACTTC
once,TRBJ1-2,TRBV6-5,-,CASRWGLAGGYTF,TGTGCCAGCAGATGGGGACTGGCGGGTGGCTACACCTTC